One sample yielded the 10 T cell receptor beta chains listed below, sequenced in a study of T cells in Graves' hyperthyroidism and ophthalmopathy. Using RNA transcripts as the source, TCR beta CDR3 regions were amplified. TCR CDR3 regions were first amplified by RT-PCR with HTBI primers. Each CDR3 protein gets one entry after TCRdb re-called the multiplex PCR reads with MiXCR. In the table there are 690,000 or so distinct CDR3 sequences, roughly 20% of which are singletons. Sequenced sample: blood. These TCRs come from a woman in her fifties or sixties with Graves' hyperthyroidism that later progressed to Graves' ophthalmopathy.

This chain connects TRBV4-2 to TRBJ1-1, with 7 nucleotides matching TRBD1. This CDR3 is 16 amino acids long. V lost 3 bases, J lost 0 bases, and 7 bases stayed unmatched. The germline gives CDR1 LGHNA, CDR2 YNFKEQ. The CDR3 loop reads CASSHTDRELNTEAFF. The CDR3 DNA reads as TGTGCCAGCAGCCATACCGACAGGGAATTGAACACTGAAGCTTTCTTT.

V usage is TRBV19 and J usage is TRBJ2-6, with D possibly being TRBD2 (5 bases). Germline CDR1 and CDR2: LNHDA and SQIVND (reference sequence). The ends were cut back, 4 bases at V and 0 bases at J, with 10 bases in the middle. CDR3 length: 16 residues. CDR3: CASSNSGFSGANVLTF. In nucleotides, the CDR3 is TGTGCCAGTAGTAACAGCGGTTTCTCTGGGGCCAACGTCCTGACTTTC. The entire variable domain, with the rest obtained from reference TRBV19 and TRBJ2-6, is as follows: DGGITQSPKYLFRKEGQNVTLSCEQNLNHDAMYWYRQDPGQGLRLIYYSQIVNDFQKGDIAEGYSVSREKKESFPLTVTSAQKNPTAFYLCASSNSGFSGANVLTFGAGSRLTVL.

In this sample, this clonotype turned up many times. The chain combines TRBV11-2 with TRBJ2-1; a possible D gene is TRBD2 (6 bases). The germline V and J ends were trimmed by 0 bases and 6 bases, with 9 bases remaining between them. CDR3 length: 14 residues. CDR1 is SGHAT and CDR2 is FQNNGV in the germline V gene. The CDR3: CASSLDPGVNEQFF. The CDR3 region has the DNA TGTGCCAGCAGCTTAGATCCGGGGGTCAATGAGCAGTTCTTC.

This chain joins TRBV7-2 and TRBJ2-3, with D possibly being TRBD1 or TRBD2 (5 bases each). Trimming removed 4 bases from V and 7 bases from J, with 12 bases in between. This CDR3 is 13 amino acids long. Germline V gene data show CDR1 as SGHTA and CDR2 as FQGNSA. The CDR3 bases are TGTGCCAGCAGCTCGGGACGCATCAATACGCAGTATTTT. Translated, it gives CASSSGRINTQYF.

The V and J genes are TRBV27 and TRBJ1-6, with 8 bases fitting TRBD1. The CDR3 is 17 amino acids. Germline loops: CDR1 MNHEY, CDR2 SMNVEV (reference sequence). V was clipped by 6 bases and J by 2 bases; unmatched bases: 9. For the CDR3, the DNA is TGTGCCAGCAGGAAACTGACAGGGGCGACCTATAATTCACCCCTCCACTTT. It codes for CASRKLTGATYNSPLHF.

As concerns this clonotype: A much bigger clone sits one base away, suggesting this may be a read error. This rearrangement joins TRBV11-2 to TRBJ2-3; maybe TRBD1 (8 bases). Germline assignment: CDR1 SGHAT and CDR2 FQNNGV. CDR3 length equals 17 residues. With 5 bases removed from V and 4 bases from J, the gap between germline ends came to 22 bases. The CDR3 sequence is CASSLTGGQGGADTQYF. The DNA of the CDR3 is TGTGCCAGCAGCCTTACTGGAGGACAGGGAGGGGCAGATACGCAGTATTTT.

This clonotype was seen at least ten times. The chain uses TRBV6-5 and TRBJ1-4; 7 positions agree with TRBD1. Germline V gene sequence: CDR1 MNHEY, CDR2 SVGAGI. The J segment lost 7 bases and the V segment lost 2 bases, leaving 16 bases of the junction unmatched. The CDR3 loop spans 18 amino acids. CDR3 sequence reads: CASSYRLRPGQVFEKLFF. In DNA form, the CDR3 reads TGTGCCAGCAGTTACCGTCTACGGCCCGGACAGGTTTTTGAAAAACTGTTTTTT.

This clonotype was detected only a few times. The CDR3 reads CSARDSRFAGGLHEAFF. The CDR3, as DNA: TGCAGTGCTAGAGATTCGCGGTTCGCAGGGGGCCTTCATGAAGCTTTCTTT. The gene calls are TRBV20-1 and TRBJ1-1; TRBD1 matches 8 bases. Germline-derived CDR1 and CDR2 are DFQATT and SNEGSKA (reference sequence). The CDR3 has 17 residues. The J segment lost 7 bases and the V segment lost 0 bases, leaving 16 bases of the junction unmatched.

On this clonotype itself: This may stem from a read error, because a much larger clone lies one nucleotide away. The V gene is TRBV12-3 or TRBV12-4, the J gene TRBJ2-7; the match to TRBD1 covers 7 bases. This CDR3 is 15 amino acids long. CDR3 DNA sequence: TGTGCCAGCAGGCCGACAGGGTCGGGCTCCTACGAGCAGCACTTC. Its translation: CASRPTGSGSYEQHF.

This clonotype was counted between two and nine times. The J gene is TRBJ1-3, the V gene TRBV7-2; 10 bases are shared with TRBD1. Trimming removed 1 base from V and 2 bases from J; junction bases left unmatched: 5. There are 17 residues in the CDR3. Germline assignment: CDR1 SGHTA and CDR2 FQGNSA. CDR3 sequence reads: CASSLDGTGVTGNTIYF. The CDR3 nucleotides are TGTGCCAGCAGCTTAGACGGGACAGGGGTTACTGGAAACACCATATATTTT. Full variable domain (outside the CDR3, taken from reference TRBV7-2 and TRBJ1-3): GAGVSQSPSNKVTEKGKDVELRCDPISGHTALYWYRQSLGQGLEFLIYFQGNSAPDKSGLPSDRFSAERTGGSVSTLTIQRTQQEDSAVYLCASSLDGTGVTGNTIYFGEGSWLTVV.